Below, one T cell receptor (beta chain) is given with its context. Its specificity is not known. With 1 base removed from V and 0 bases from J, the gap between germline ends came to 11 bases. The CDR3 spans 16 residues. The germline CDR1 and CDR2 sequences are SGDLS and YYNGEE. The PCR used 60 Vbeta and 13 Jbeta primers. Profiled with immunoSEQ multiplex PCR; TCRdb holds only in-frame clones, not every one. The repertoire holds about 180,000 clones, with roughly 82% as singletons. The data stem from a study of cytomegalovirus exposure and HLA in healthy donors. Study-level results: Analysis was carried out at a later point, and it linked a missense DCLRE1C variant to TCR beta V- and J-gene trimming.

The rearrangement links TRBV9 to TRBJ2-1, with D possibly matching TRBD2 (6 bases). The sample was PBMCs. The source of this sequence is a girl aged 2 to 10 in good health and CMV-seropositive. In DNA, the CDR3 is TGTGCCAGCAGCGTAATGGCGGGGCTCTCCTACAATGAGCAGTTCTTC. Translating it yields CASSVMAGLSYNEQFF.